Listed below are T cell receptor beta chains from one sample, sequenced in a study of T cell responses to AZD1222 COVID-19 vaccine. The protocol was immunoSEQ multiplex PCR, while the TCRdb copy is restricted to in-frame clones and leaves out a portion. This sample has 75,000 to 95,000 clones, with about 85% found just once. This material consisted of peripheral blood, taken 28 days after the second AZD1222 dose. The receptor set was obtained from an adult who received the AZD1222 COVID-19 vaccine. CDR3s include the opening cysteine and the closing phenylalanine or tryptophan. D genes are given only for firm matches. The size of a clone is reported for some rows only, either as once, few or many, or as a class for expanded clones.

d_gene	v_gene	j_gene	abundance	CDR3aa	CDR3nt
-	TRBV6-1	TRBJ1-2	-	CASSESGYYGYTF	TGTGCCAGCAGTGAGTCCGGGTACTATGGCTACACCTTC
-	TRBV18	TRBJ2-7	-	CASSPLPDGSYEQYF	TGTGCCAGCTCACCTCTTCCCGACGGTTCCTACGAGCAGTACTTC
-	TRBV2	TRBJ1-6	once	CASSDGRGVSPLHF	TGTGCCAGCAGTGATGGCAGGGGAGTATCACCCCTCCACTTT
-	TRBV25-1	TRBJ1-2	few	CAASRAGLYGYTF	TGTGCCGCTAGTCGGGCCGGCCTGTATGGCTACACCTTC
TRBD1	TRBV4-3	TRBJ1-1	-	CASSQKTGGLTEAFF	TGCGCCAGCAGCCAGAAGACAGGGGGCTTAACTGAAGCTTTCTTT
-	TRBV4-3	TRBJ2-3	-	CASSQVVSTDTQYF	TGCGCCAGCAGCCAAGTTGTGTCCACAGATACGCAGTATTTT
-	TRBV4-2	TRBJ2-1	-	CASSQAGEAGIGDEQFF	TGTGCCAGCAGCCAAGCCGGGGAGGCGGGGATTGGGGATGAGCAGTTCTTC
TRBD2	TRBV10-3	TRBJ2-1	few	CAISSGTSGNEQFF	TGTGCCATCAGCTCCGGGACTAGCGGGAATGAGCAGTTCTTC
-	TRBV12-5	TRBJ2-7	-	CASGPLYEQYF	TGTGCTAGTGGTCCCCTCTACGAGCAGTACTTC
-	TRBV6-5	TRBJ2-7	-	CASSYSGRGSYEQYF	TGTGCCAGCAGTTACTCGGGACGGGGCTCCTACGAGCAGTACTTC
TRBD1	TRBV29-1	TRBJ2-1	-	CSVERYLGQGYNEQFF	TGCAGCGTTGAGCGTTATTTGGGACAGGGATACAATGAGCAGTTCTTC
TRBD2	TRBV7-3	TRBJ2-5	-	CASSFSGGKTQYF	TGTGCCAGCAGCTTTAGCGGGGGCAAGACCCAGTACTTC
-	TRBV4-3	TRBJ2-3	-	CASSLQPVDTQYF	TGCGCCAGCAGCCTGCAACCGGTAGATACGCAGTATTTT
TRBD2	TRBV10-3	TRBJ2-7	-	CAASGTQSYEQYF	TGTGCCGCCAGCGGGACGCAGTCCTACGAGCAGTACTTC
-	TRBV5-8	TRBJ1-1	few	CASSLRPTGPAEAFF	TGTGCCAGCAGCTTGCGTCCGACAGGACCAGCTGAAGCTTTCTTT
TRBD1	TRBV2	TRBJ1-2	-	CASSEGTGGIEGYTF	TGTGCCAGCAGTGAAGGGACAGGGGGAATTGAGGGCTACACCTTC
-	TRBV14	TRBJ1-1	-	CASSQDLSGPEAFF	TGTGCCAGCAGCCAAGATTTATCTGGCCCTGAAGCTTTCTTT
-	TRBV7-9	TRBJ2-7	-	CASSYGPGEQYF	TGTGCCAGCAGTTACGGCCCTGGGGAGCAGTACTTC
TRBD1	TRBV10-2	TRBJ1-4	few	CASRRQGRNEKLFF	TGCGCCAGCAGGCGACAGGGCCGTAATGAAAAACTGTTTTTT
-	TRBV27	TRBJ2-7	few	CASSLRGGEQYF	TGTGCCAGCAGTTTAAGAGGGGGTGAGCAGTACTTC
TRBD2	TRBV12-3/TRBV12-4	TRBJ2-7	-	CASSLTSGFEQYF	TGTGCCAGCAGTTTAACTAGCGGGTTCGAGCAGTACTTC
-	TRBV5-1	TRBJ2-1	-	CASSFGSTNEQFF	TGCGCCAGCAGCTTTGGCAGTACCAATGAGCAGTTCTTC
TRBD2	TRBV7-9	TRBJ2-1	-	CASSLAGAYNEQFF	TGTGCCAGCAGCCTAGCGGGGGCTTACAATGAGCAGTTCTTC
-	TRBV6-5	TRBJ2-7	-	CASSYYSYHYEQYF	TGTGCCAGCAGTTACTATAGCTACCACTACGAGCAGTACTTC
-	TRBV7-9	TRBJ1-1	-	CASSPGTSFMLEAFF	TGTGCCAGCAGCCCCGGGACATCTTTTATGCTCGAAGCTTTCTTT
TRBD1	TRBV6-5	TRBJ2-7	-	CATGQGEEQYF	TGTGCCACGGGACAGGGTGAGGAGCAGTACTTC
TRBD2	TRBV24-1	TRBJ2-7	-	CATSDPTSGSYEQYF	TGTGCCACCAGTGATCCGACTAGCGGAAGCTACGAGCAGTACTTC
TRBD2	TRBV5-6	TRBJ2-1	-	CASSLVAGDNEQFF	TGTGCCAGCAGCTTGGTAGCGGGAGACAATGAGCAGTTCTTC
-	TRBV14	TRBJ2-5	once	CASSPFKGSEWETQYF	TGTGCCAGCAGCCCTTTTAAGGGGTCCGAATGGGAGACCCAGTACTTC
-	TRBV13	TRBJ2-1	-	CASSLQVSSYNEQFF	TGTGCCAGCAGCTTACAGGTAAGCTCCTACAATGAGCAGTTCTTC
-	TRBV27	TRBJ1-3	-	CASSLKFSPGLPIYF	TGTGCCAGCAGTTTAAAGTTCTCGCCTGGACTCCCTATATATTTT
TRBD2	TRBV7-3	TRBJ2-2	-	CASSLRAASGGGELFF	TGTGCCAGCAGCTTAAGGGCGGCTAGCGGGGGCGGGGAGCTGTTTTTT
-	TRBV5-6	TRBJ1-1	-	CASSLGMAAYTEAFF	TGTGCCAGCAGCTTGGGGATGGCGGCCTACACTGAAGCTTTCTTT
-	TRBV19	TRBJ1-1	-	CASSILPPLQGTEAFF	TGTGCCAGTAGTATACTACCCCCTCTACAGGGAACTGAAGCTTTCTTT
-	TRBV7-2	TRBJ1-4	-	CASGEIATNEKLFF	TGTGCCAGCGGCGAGATTGCAACTAATGAAAAACTGTTTTTT
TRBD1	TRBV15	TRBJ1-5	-	CATSTRQGGNNQPQHF	TGTGCCACCAGCACCAGACAGGGGGGGAACAATCAGCCCCAGCATTTT
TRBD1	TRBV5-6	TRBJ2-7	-	CASSSDRGTSYEQYF	TGTGCCAGCAGTTCGGACAGGGGTACCTCCTACGAGCAGTACTTC
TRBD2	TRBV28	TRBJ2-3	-	CASSLGGGAGTDTQYF	TGTGCCAGCAGTTTAGGCGGGGGGGCCGGCACAGATACGCAGTATTTT
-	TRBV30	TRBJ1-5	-	CAWGSGNQPQHF	TGTGCCTGGGGGTCCGGCAATCAGCCCCAGCATTTT
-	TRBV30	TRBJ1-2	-	CAWSATGNYGYTF	TGTGCCTGGAGCGCGACGGGGAACTATGGCTACACCTTC
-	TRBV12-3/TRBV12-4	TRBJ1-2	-	CASSYPANYGYTF	TGTGCCAGCAGTTACCCCGCCAACTATGGCTACACCTTC
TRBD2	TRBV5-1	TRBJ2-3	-	CASSLPLAGGDTQYF	TGCGCCAGCAGCTTGCCGCTAGCGGGGGGGGATACGCAGTATTTT
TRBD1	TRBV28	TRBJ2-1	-	CASSLGTGFSEQFF	TGTGCCAGCAGTTTGGGGACAGGGTTTAGTGAGCAGTTCTTC
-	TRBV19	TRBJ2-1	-	CASSIYSFGEQFF	TGTGCCAGTAGTATTTATAGTTTTGGTGAGCAGTTCTTC
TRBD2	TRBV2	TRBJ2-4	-	CASRKLAGEGNIQYF	TGTGCCAGCAGGAAACTAGCGGGGGAGGGGAACATTCAGTACTTC
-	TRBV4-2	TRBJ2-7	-	CASSQTQDGLTYEQYF	TGTGCCAGCAGCCAAACACAGGATGGACTGACCTACGAGCAGTACTTC
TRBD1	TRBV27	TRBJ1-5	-	CASSFAGGNQPQHF	TGTGCCAGCAGTTTTGCAGGGGGGAATCAGCCCCAGCATTTT
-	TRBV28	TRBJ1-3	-	CASSLVPRGNTIYF	TGTGCCAGCAGTTTAGTGCCGCGGGGAAACACCATATATTTT
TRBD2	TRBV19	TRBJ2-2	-	CASSIARWTSVNTGELFF	TGTGCCAGTAGTATAGCTCGGTGGACTAGCGTGAACACCGGGGAGCTGTTTTTT
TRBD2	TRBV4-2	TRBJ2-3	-	CASNQKAGLAGRDTQYF	TGTGCCAGCAACCAAAAAGCGGGACTAGCGGGGAGAGATACGCAGTATTTT
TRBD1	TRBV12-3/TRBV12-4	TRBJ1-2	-	CASSPRQGSGYTF	TGTGCCAGCAGTCCTCGACAGGGATCCGGCTACACCTTC
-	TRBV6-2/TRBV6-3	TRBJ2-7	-	CASSLLGPPNEQYF	TGTGCCAGCAGTTTGCTAGGCCCCCCCAACGAGCAGTACTTC
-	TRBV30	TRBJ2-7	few	CAWSPSVAEQYF	TGTGCCTGGAGCCCTTCGGTGGCGGAGCAGTACTTC
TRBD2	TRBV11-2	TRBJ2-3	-	CASSLTSGTDTQYF	TGTGCCAGCAGCTTGACTAGCGGGACAGATACGCAGTATTTT
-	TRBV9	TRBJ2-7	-	CASSEGPEYEQYF	TGTGCCAGCAGCGAAGGGCCAGAATACGAGCAGTACTTC